The clone carrying this T cell receptor (beta chain) was seen only a few times. Its target is not known. The sample originates from a study of response to subunit inactivated influenza vaccine. Whole-study results and caveats: Every seasonal influenza vaccination brings in few new T cells, the authors suggested.

The CDR3 is 14 residues long. Trimming cost V 3 bases and J 6 bases, with 12 bases left between them. Germline loops: CDR1 SGHDT, CDR2 YYEEEE. MiXCR was run by TCRdb on the RT-PCR reads, yielding one entry per CDR3 protein. The sample includes about 520,000 distinct CDR3 sequences, 25% of them seen just once. The sample here was CD4+ T cells sorted from PBMCs, taken around 5 days after vaccination. The clonotype comes from a man aged 45-65 years who received an inactivated influenza vaccine. The rearrangement links TRBV5-6 to TRBJ2-2; perhaps TRBD1 as D (6 bases). CDR3 amino acids: CASSSLQGAGELFF. The CDR3 region has the DNA TGTGCCAGCAGCTCATTACAGGGAGCCGGGGAGCTGTTTTTT.